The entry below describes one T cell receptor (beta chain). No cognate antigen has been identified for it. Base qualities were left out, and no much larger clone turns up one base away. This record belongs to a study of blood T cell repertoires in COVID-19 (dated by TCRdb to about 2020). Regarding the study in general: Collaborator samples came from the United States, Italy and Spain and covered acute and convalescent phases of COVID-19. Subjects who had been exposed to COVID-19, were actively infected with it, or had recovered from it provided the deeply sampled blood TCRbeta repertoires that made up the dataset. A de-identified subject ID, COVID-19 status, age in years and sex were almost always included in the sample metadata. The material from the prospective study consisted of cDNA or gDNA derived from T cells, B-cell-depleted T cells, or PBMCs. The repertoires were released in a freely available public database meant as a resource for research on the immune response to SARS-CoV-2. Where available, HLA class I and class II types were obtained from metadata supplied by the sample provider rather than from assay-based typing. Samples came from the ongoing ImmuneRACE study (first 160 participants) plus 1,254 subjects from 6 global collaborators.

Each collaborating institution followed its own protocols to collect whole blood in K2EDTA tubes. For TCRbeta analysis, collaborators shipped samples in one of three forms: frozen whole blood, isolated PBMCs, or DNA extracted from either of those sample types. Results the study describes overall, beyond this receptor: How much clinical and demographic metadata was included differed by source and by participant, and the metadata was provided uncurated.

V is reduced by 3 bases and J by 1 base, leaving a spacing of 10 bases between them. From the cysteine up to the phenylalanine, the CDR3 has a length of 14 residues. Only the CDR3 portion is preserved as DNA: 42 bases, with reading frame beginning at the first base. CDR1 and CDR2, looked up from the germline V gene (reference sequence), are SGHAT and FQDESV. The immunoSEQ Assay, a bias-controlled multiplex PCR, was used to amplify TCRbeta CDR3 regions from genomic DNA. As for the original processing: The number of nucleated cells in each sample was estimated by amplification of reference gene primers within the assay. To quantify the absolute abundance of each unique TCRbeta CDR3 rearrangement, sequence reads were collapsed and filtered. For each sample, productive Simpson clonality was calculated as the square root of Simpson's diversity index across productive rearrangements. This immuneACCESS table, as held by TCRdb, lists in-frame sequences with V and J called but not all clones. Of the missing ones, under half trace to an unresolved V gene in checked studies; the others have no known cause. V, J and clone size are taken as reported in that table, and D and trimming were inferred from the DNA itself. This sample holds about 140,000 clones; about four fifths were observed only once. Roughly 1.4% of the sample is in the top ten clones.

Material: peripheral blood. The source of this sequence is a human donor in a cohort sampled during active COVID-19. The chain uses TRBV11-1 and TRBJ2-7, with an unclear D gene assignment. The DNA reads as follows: TGTGCCAGCAGCTTTCAGGCAGAGTCCTACGAGCAGTACTTC. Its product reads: CASSFQAESYEQYF.